The T cell receptor beta chain described here comes from a study of pediatric ulcerative colitis. Trimming shortened V by 0 bases and J by 2 bases, and 8 bases separated the two germline ends. Germline V gene lookup returns CDR1 SGDLS and CDR2 YYNGEE. CDR3 length equals 14 residues. Blood was drawn at the time of colonoscopy. Samples were sequenced at Survey level, maximum 500,000 reads. Here immunoSEQ multiplex PCR was the method, and the copy in TCRdb shows in-frame clones only, minus some. The sample contains about 60,000 clones, about nine tenths of which appear only once. The gene calls are TRBV9 and TRBJ1-2; possibly TRBD1 for D (5 bases). The clonotype was recovered from a boy aged 5-17 years who was a control in a study of pediatric ulcerative colitis. Source material: blood. The CDR3 DNA follows: TGTGCCAGCAGCGTAGGGGGCGGCAACTATGGCTACACCTTC. Translation: CASSVGGGNYGYTF.